The T cell receptor (beta chain) described here comes from a study of T cell responses to AZD1222 COVID-19 vaccine. At the level of the study: Samples with a second dose at about 4 or about 12 weeks were pooled together.

As regards this clone: What it binds is not known.

Clones were read by immunoSEQ multiplex PCR, and TCRdb kept only the in-frame ones, dropping some. The sample comprises roughly 250,000 clones, 80% to 95% of which are singletons, and around 0.57% rests with the top ten. Notes on the study in general: An increase in Spike-specific TCR breadth and depth was observed after two AZD1222 doses. Spike-wide vaccine-associated CD4 TCRs dominated at 160-218 and 743-854. Females outnumbered males among donors, who were mostly white British; clonal diversity was possibly underestimated.

This sequence originates from an adult in good health. Source: peripheral blood, taken on day 0 of AZD1222 vaccination.

The CDR3 sequence: CASSAPWASGLSTDTQYF. In DNA form, the CDR3 reads TGTGCCAGCAGCGCCCCGTGGGCTAGCGGGCTGAGCACAGATACGCAGTATTTT. V usage is TRBV9 and J usage is TRBJ2-3; 8 bases are a match to TRBD2. The germline CDR1 and CDR2 sequences are SGDLS and YYNGEE. Trimming cost V 3 bases and J 0 bases; bases outside gene matches: 12. The CDR3 runs to 18 residues.